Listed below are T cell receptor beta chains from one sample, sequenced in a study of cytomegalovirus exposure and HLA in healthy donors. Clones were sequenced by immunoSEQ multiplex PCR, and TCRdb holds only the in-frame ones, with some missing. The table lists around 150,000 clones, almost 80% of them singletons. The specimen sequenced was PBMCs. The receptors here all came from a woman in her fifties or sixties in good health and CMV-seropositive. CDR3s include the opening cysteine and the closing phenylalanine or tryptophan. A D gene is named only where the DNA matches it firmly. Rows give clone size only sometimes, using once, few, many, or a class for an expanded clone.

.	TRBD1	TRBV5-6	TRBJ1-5	TGTGCCAGCAGCTTTTGGGTGGCCGGGACAGGCAATCAGCCCCAGCATTTT	CASSFWVAGTGNQPQHF
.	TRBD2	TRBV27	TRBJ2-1	TGTGCCAGCAGCCCTACGTCGGGACTAGCTAATGAGCAGTTCTTC	CASSPTSGLANEQFF
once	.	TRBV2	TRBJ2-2	TGTGCCAGCAGTCGGCCGGGTGACCAAGCCGGGGAGCTGTTTTTT	CASSRPGDQAGELFF
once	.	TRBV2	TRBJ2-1	TGTGCCAGCGGTAGGGGCGAGAGCTCCTACAATGAGCAGTTCTTC	CASGRGESSYNEQFF
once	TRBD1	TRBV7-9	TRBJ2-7	TGTGCCAGCAGCTTGTGGGACAGGACCTACGAGCAGTACTTC	CASSLWDRTYEQYF
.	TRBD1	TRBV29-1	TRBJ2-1	TGCAGCGTTGATCAAGGGACAGCTACCTCCTACAATGAGCAGTTCTTC	CSVDQGTATSYNEQFF
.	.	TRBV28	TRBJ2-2	TGTGCCAGCAGTTTGTGGTGGCGGCGCGGGGAGCTGTTTTTT	CASSLWWRRGELFF
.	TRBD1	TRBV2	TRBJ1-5	TGTGCCAGCAGTTCGGGACAGGTGGGTCAGCCCCAGCATTTT	CASSSGQVGQPQHF
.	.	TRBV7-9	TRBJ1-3	TGTGCCAGCAGCCCACCAGGCTGGGGAAACACCATATATTTT	CASSPPGWGNTIYF
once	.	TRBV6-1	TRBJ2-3	TGTGCCATTACACGGCGGGAACGCACAGATACGCAGTATTTT	CAITRRERTDTQYF
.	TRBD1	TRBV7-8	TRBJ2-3	TGTGCCAGCAGCTACAGACAGGGGTTGAGCACAGATACGCAGTATTTT	CASSYRQGLSTDTQYF
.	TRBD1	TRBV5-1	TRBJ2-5	TGCGCCAGCAGAATCACAGGGGGCGTGGGGGAGACCCAGTACTTC	CASRITGGVGETQYF
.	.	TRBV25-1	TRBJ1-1	TGTGCCAGCAGTGAAGGGTCAGGGGTCGAAGCTTTCTTT	CASSEGSGVEAFF
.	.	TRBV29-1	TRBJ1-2	TGCAGCGTTGGGAGCAGTTCTAACTATGGCTACACCTTC	CSVGSSSNYGYTF
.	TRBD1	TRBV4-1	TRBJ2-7	TGCGCCAGCAGAGTGGGACAGGGGTATTTCTACGAGCAGTACTTC	CASRVGQGYFYEQYF
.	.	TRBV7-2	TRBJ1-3	TGTGCCAGCAGCTTATCAACAACCACCCGCTCTGGAAACACCATATATTTT	CASSLSTTTRSGNTIYF
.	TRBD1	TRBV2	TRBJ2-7	TGTGCCAGCAGTGAATGGACAGGGAGCTCCTACGAGCAGTACTTC	CASSEWTGSSYEQYF
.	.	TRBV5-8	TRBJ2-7	TGTGCCAGCAGCTTGGACGGCGGGATATTCTACGAGCAGTACTTC	CASSLDGGIFYEQYF
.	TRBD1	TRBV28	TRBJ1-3	TGTGCCAGCAGATTTCCTCCGGGACAGAGCTCTGGAAACACCATATATTTT	CASRFPPGQSSGNTIYF
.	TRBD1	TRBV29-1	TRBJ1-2	TGCAGCGTTGAAGATTGGACAGGCGACTACACCTTC	CSVEDWTGDYTF
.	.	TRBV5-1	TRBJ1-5	TGCGCCAGCAGCATAAATAGCAATCAGCCCCAGCATTTT	CASSINSNQPQHF
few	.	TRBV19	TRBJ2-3	TGTGCCAGTAGTACCCATCAACCGACAAGTCCCACTAGCACAGATACGCAGTATTTT	CASSTHQPTSPTSTDTQYF
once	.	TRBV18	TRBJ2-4	TGTGCCAGCTCACCAGGGGGCGCGGACATTCAGTACTTC	CASSPGGADIQYF
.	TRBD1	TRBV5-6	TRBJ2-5	TGTGCCAGCAGCCTTGGGACAGCCGAGACCCAGTACTTC	CASSLGTAETQYF
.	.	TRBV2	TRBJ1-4	TGTGCCAGCAGTGACAGCGGAGGGAAAGAAAAACTGTTTTTT	CASSDSGGKEKLFF
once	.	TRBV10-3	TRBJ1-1	TGTGCCATCAGTGACGTCGGAGATGAAGCTTTCTTT	CAISDVGDEAFF
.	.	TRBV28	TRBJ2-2	TGTGCCAGCAGTTTAGCAGGGCGAAACACCGGGGAGCTGTTTTTT	CASSLAGRNTGELFF
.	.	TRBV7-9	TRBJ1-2	TGTGCCAGCAGCTTAGTTATTAGTGGCTACACCTTC	CASSLVISGYTF
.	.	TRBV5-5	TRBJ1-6	TGTGCCAGCAGCCTCCGCAGGGCTAATTCACCCCTCCACTTT	CASSLRRANSPLHF
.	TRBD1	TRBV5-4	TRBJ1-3	TGTGCCAGCAGCAAAGACAGGGTGTTGGGAAACACCATATATTTT	CASSKDRVLGNTIYF
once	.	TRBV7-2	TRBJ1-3	TGTGCCAGCAGCGCTAGACAGTCTCCTGGAAACACCATATATTTT	CASSARQSPGNTIYF
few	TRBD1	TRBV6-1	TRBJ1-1	TGTGCCAGCATACGCTTCCAGGGGGCTGAAGCTTTCTTT	CASIRFQGAEAFF
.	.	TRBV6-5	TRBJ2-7	TGTGCCAGCAGTTACTCAGGCAGGGGTCTAGGCTACGAGCAGTACTTC	CASSYSGRGLGYEQYF
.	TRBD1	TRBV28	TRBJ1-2	TGTGCCAGCCGTTCCGGGACAGGCATTACAACTAACTATGGCTACACCTTC	CASRSGTGITTNYGYTF
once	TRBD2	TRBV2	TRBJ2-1	TGTGCCAGCACGACTAGCGGCGATGAGCAGTTCTTC	CASTTSGDEQFF
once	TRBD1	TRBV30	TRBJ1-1	TGTGCCTGGAGCCGGGCAGGGGGCTTGACTGAAGCTTTCTTT	CAWSRAGGLTEAFF
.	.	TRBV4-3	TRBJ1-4	TGCGCCAGCAGCCAAGAGACAGGAGAAAAACTGTTTTTT	CASSQETGEKLFF
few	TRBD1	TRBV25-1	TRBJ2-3	TGTGCCAGCAGACAACCGGGACAGGGGGCCACAGATACGCAGTATTTT	CASRQPGQGATDTQYF
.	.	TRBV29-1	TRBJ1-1	TGCAGCGTTCCCGCGGGGGGGGTGAACACTGAAGCTTTCTTT	CSVPAGGVNTEAFF
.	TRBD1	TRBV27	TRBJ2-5	TGTGCCAGCAGTCAGGGGGCAGGAGAGACCCAGTACTTC	CASSQGAGETQYF
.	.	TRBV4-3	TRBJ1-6	TGCGCCAGCAGCCAGAACAGCTATAATTCACCCCTCCACTTT	CASSQNSYNSPLHF
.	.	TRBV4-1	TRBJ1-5	TGCGCCAGCAGCCAAGAGGGTCAGGGTGGCGGTCAGCCCCAGCATTTT	CASSQEGQGGGQPQHF
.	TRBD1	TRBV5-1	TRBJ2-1	TGCGCCACCACCTGGGGACAGGGTCCTGGGGAGCAGTTCTTC	CATTWGQGPGEQFF
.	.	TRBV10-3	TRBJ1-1	TGTGCCATCAGTGACCCGGCACCGGGGACTGAAGCTTTCTTT	CAISDPAPGTEAFF
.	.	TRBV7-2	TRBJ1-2	TGTGCCAGCACCCAAAGCGGCCCGGGCTCGGACTATGGCTACACCTTC	CASTQSGPGSDYGYTF
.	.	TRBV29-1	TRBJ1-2	TGCAGCGTTGATCTTCCAGGGAACTATGGCTACACCTTC	CSVDLPGNYGYTF
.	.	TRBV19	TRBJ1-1	TGTGCCAGTAGTATAATGAAGCGGGGTGAAGCTTTCTTT	CASSIMKRGEAFF
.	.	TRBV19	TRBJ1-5	TGTGCCAGTAGGACGACAGTTTATAGCAATCAGCCCCAGCATTTT	CASRTTVYSNQPQHF
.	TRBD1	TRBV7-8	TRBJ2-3	TGTGCCAGCAGCTGGACCGGGACAGGGGTACCAGATACGCAGTATTTT	CASSWTGTGVPDTQYF
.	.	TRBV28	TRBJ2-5	TGTGCCAGCAGTTTCCGAGAGACCCAGTACTTC	CASSFRETQYF
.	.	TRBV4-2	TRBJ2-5	TGTGCCAGCAGCCAAGCAGAGACATCTGTGACCCAGTACTTC	CASSQAETSVTQYF
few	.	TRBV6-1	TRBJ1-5	TGTGCCAGCAGTGAAGGGGGGCGCAATCAGCCCCAGCATTTT	CASSEGGRNQPQHF
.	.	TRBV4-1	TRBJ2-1	TGCGCCAGCAGCCAAGCAGGGGGGTCGTACAATGAGCAGTTCTTC	CASSQAGGSYNEQFF